Described below is a single T cell receptor (beta chain) sequence and its context. This sample stems from a study of blood T cell repertoires in COVID-19. Study at large: PBMCs, B-cell-depleted T cells, or T cells were the source of the cDNA or gDNA that made up the material.

Produced via immunoSEQ multiplex PCR; TCRdb's table is partial and in-frame only. The data show over 150,000 clones, over 60% seen once. Germline CDR1 and CDR2: SGHRS and YFSETQ. The V segment lost 4 bases and the J segment 5 bases; nucleotides outside the gene matches: 5. The CDR3 runs to 14 residues. This TCR came from a woman aged 80 or over with acute or convalescent COVID-19. V and J are TRBV5-1 and TRBJ2-3; 9 nucleotides agree with TRBD1. The specimen sequenced was peripheral blood. The CDR3 here is CASSEQGAGDTQYF. The CDR3 bases are TGCGCCAGCAGCGAACAGGGGGCAGGAGATACGCAGTATTTT.